The following is a T cell receptor (beta chain) sequence with its context. The sample originates from a study of cytomegalovirus exposure and HLA in healthy donors. The table came from immunoSEQ multiplex PCR; TCRdb's copy has only in-frame clones and leaves some out. The sample shows 150,000 to 200,000 clones, about 88% of them seen only once. Sequenced sample: PBMCs. The TCR was taken from a woman aged 18-29 years in good health and CMV-seronegative.

CDR3 in DNA: TGTGCCAGCTCACCTACTCGGGATCCGGCCCCCCCTAACTATGGCTACACCTTC. It encodes CASSPTRDPAPPNYGYTF. The chain is built from TRBV18 and TRBJ1-2, with D uncertain. The V end was cut by 3 bases, the J end by 0 bases, with 20 bases between. CDR3 length equals 18 residues. The germline gives CDR1 KGHSH, CDR2 LQKENI.